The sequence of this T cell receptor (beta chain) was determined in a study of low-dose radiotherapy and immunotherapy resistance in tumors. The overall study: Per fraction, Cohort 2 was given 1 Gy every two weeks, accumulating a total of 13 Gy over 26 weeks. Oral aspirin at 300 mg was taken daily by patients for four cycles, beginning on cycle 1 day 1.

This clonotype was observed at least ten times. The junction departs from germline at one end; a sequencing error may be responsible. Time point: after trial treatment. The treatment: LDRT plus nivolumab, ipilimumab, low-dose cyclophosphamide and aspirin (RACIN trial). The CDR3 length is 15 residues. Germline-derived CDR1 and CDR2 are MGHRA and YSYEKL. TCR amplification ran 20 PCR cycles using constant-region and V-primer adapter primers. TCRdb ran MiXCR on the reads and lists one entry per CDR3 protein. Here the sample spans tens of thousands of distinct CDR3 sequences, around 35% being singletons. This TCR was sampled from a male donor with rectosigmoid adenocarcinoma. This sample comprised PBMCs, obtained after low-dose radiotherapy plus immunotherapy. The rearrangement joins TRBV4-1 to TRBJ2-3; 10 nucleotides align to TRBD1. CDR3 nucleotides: TGTGCCAGCAGCCAAGGGACAGGGGACACAGATGCGCAGTATTTT. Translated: CASSQGTGDTDAQYF.